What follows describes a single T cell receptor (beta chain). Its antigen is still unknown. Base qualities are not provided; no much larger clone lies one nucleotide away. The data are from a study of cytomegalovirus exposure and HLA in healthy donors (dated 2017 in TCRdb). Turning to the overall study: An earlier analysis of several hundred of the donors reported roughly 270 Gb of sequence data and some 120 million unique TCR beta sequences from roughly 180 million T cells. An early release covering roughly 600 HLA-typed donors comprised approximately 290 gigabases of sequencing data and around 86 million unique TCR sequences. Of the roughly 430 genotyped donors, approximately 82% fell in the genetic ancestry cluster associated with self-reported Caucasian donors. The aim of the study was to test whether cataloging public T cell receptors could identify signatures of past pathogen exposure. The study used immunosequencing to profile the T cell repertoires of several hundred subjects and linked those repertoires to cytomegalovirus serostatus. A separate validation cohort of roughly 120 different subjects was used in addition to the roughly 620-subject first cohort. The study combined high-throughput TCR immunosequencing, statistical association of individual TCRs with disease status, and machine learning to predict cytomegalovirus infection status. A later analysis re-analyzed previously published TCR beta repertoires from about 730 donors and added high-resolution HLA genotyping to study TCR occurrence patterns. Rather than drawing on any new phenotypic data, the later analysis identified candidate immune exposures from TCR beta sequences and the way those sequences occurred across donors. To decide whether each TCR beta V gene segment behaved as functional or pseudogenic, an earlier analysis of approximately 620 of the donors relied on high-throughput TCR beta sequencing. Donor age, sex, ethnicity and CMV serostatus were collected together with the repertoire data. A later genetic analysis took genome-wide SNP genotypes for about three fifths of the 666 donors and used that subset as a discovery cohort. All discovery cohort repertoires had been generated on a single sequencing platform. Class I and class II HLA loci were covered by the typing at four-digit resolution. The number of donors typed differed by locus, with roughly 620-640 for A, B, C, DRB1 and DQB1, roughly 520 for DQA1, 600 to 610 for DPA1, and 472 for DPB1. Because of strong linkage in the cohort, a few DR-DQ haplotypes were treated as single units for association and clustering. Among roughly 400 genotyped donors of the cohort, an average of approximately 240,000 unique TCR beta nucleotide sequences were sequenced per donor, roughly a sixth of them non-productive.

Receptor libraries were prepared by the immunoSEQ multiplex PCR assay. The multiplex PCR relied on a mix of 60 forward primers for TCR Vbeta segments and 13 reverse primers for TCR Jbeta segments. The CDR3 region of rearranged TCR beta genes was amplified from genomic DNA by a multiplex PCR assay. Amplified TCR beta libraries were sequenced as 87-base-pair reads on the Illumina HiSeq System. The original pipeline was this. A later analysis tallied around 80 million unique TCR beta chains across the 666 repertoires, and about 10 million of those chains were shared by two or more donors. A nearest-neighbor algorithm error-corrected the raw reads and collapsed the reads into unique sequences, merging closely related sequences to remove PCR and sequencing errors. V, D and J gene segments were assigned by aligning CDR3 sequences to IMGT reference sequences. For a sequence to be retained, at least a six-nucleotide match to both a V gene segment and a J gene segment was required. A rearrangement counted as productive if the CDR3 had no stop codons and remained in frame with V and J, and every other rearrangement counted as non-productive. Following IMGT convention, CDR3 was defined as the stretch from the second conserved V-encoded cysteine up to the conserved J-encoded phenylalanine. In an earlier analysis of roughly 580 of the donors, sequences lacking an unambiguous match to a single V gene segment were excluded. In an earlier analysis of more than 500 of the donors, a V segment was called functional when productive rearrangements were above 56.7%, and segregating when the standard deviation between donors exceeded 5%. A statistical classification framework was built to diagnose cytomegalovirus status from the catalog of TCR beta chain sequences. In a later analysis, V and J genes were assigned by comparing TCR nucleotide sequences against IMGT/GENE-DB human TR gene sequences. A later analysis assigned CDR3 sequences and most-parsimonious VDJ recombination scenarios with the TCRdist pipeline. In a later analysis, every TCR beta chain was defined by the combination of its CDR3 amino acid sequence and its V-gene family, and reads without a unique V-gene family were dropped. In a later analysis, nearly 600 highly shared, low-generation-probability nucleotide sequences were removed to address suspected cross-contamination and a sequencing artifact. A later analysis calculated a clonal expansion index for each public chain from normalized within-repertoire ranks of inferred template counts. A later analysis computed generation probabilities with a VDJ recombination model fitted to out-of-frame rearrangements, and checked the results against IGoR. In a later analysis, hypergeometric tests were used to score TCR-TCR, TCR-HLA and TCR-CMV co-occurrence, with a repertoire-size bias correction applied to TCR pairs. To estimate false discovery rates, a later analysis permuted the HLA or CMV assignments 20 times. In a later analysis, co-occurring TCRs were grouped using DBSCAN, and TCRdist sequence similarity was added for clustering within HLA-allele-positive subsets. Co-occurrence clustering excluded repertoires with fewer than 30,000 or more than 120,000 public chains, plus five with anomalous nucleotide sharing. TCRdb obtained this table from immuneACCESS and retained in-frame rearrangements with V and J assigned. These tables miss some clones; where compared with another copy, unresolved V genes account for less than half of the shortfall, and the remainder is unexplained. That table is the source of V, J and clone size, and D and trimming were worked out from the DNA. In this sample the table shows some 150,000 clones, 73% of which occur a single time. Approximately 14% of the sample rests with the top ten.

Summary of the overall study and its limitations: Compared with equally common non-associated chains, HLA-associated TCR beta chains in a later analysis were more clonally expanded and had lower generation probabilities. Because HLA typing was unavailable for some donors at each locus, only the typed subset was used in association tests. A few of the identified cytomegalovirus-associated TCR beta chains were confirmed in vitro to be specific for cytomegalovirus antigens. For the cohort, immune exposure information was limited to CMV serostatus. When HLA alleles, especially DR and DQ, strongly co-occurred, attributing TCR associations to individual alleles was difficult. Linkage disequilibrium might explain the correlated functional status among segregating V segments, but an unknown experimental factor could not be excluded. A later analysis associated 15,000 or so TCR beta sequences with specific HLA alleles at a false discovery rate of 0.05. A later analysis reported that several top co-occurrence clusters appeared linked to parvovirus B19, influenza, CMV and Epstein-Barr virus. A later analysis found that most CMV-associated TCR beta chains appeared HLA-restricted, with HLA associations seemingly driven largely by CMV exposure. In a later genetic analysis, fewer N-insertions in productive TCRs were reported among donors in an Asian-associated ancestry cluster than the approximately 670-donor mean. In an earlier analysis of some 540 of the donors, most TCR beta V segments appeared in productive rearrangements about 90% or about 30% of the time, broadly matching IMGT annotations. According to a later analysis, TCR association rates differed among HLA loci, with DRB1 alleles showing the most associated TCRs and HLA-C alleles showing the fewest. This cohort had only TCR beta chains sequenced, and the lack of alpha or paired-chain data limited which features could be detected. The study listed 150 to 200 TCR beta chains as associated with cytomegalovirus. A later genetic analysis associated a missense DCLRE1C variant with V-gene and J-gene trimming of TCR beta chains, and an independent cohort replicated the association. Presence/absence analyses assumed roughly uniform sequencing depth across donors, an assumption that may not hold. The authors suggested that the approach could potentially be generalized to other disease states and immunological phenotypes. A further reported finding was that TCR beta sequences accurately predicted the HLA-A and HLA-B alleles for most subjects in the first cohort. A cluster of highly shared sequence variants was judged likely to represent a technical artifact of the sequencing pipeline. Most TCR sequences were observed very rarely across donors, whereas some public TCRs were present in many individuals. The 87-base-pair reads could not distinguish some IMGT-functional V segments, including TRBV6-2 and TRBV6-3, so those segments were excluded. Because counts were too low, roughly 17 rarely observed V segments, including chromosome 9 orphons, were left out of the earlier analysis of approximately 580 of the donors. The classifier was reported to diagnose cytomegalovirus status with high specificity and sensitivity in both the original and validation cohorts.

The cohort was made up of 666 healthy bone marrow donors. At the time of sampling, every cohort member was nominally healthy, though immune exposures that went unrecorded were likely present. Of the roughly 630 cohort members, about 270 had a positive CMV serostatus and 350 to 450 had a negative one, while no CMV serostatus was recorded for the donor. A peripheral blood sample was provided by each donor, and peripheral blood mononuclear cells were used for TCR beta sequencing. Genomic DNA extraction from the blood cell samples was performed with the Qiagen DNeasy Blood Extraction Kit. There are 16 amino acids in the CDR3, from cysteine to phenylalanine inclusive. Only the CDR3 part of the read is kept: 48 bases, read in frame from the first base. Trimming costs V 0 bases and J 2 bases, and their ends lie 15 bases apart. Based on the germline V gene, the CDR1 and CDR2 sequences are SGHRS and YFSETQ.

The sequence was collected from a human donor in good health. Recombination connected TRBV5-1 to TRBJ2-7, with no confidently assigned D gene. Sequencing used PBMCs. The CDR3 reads CASSLGPAGSPYEQYF. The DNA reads TGCGCCAGCAGCTTGGGTCCGGCAGGATCCCCCTACGAGCAGTACTTC.